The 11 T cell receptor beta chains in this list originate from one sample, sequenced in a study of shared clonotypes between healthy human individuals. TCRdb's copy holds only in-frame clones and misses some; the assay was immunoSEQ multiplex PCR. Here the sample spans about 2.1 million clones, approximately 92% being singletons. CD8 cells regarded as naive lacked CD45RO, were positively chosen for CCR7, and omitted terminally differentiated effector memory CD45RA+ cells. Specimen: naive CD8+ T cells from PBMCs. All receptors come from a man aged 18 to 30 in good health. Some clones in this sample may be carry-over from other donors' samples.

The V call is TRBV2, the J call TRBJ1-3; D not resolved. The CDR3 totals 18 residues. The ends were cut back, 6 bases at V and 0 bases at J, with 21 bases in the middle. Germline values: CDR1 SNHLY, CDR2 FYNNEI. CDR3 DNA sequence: TGTGCCAGCAGCCCAACAAGCGTCACGAAGAGCTCTGGAAACACCATATATTTT. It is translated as CASSPTSVTKSSGNTIYF.

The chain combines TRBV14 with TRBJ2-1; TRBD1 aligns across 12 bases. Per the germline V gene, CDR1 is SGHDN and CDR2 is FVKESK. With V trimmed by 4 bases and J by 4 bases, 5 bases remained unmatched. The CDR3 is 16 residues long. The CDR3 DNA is TGTGCCAGCAGCCGCCCGGGACAGGGGGCTTACAATGAGCAGTTCTTC. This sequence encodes CASSRPGQGAYNEQFF.

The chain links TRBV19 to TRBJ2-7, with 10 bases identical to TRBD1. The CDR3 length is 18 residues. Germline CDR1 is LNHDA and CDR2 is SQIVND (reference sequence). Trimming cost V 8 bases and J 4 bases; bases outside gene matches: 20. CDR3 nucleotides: TGTGCCAGTGCTTCTCCGGGACAGGGGCCCCATTATTCATACGAGCAGTACTTC. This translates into CASASPGQGPHYSYEQYF.

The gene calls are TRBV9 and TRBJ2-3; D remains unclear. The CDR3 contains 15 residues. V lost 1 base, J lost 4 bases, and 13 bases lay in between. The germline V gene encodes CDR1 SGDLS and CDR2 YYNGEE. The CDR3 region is CASSVPTGEPDTQYF. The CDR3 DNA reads TGTGCCAGCAGCGTACCCACCGGAGAGCCAGATACGCAGTATTTT.

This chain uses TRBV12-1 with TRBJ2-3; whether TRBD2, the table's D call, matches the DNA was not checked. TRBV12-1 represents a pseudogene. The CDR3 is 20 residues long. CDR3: CASSCRHDTSGRRDTDTQYF. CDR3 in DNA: TGTGCCAGCAGCTGCCGACACGATACTAGCGGGAGGAGGGACACAGATACGCAGTATTTT.

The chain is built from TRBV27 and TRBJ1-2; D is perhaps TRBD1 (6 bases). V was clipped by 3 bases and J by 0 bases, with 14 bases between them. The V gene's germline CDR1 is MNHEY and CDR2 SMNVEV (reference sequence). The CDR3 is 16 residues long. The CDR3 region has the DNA TGTGCCAGCAGTTTCGTGGTTACAGGGACTAACTATGGCTACACCTTC. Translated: CASSFVVTGTNYGYTF.

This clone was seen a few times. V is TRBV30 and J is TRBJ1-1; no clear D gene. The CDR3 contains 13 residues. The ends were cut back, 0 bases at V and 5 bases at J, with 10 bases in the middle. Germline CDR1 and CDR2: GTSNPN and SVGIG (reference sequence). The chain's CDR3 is CAWSVTLGTEAFF. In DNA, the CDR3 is TGTGCCTGGAGTGTTACCCTAGGGACTGAAGCTTTCTTT.

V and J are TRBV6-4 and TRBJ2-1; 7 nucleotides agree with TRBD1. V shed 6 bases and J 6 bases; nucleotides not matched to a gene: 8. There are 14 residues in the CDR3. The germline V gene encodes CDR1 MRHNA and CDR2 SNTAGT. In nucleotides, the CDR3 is TGTGCCAGCAGCGAGGGGGCATTGGTCAATGAGCAGTTCTTC. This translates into CASSEGALVNEQFF.

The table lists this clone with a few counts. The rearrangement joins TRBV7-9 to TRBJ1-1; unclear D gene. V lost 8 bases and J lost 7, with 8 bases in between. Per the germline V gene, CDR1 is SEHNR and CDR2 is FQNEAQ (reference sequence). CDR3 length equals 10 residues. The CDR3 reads CASADLEAFF. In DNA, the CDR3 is TGTGCCAGCGCGGATCTTGAAGCTTTCTTT.

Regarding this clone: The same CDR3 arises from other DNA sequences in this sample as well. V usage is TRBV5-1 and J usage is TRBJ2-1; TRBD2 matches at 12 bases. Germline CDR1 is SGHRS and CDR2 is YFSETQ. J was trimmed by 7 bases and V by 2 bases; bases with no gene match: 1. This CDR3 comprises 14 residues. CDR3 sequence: CASSFGLAGNEQFF. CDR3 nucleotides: TGCGCCAGCAGCTTCGGACTAGCGGGGAATGAGCAGTTCTTC.

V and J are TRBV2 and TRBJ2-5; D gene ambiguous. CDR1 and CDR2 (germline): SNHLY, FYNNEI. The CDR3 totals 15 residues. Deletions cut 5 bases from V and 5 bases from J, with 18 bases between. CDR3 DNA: TGTGCCAGCAGTACCCACGGAGTGGACGTGGAGACCCAGTACTTC. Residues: CASSTHGVDVETQYF.